The source of this TCR beta chain is a study of spatial heterogeneity in lung cancer. About the study: More beta-chain than alpha-chain sequences were consistently detected.

Regarding time point: sample taken at primary tumor resection. Unsorted whole RNA of tumor, nontumor lung or frozen PBMC was sequenced. Donors were roughly 72 untreated early-stage non-small cell lung cancer patients. Carried by each TCR cDNA molecule was a unique molecular identifier. TCRdb reanalysed the 5' RACE reads using MiXCR and keeps one entry per CDR3 protein. This table holds approximately 39,000 distinct CDR3 sequences, around 5.8% found once. Germline loops: CDR1 SGDLS, CDR2 YYNGEE. The CDR3 is 13 residues long. The V and J ends lost 3 bases and 2 bases respectively, with 8 bases between them.

V gene TRBV9 combines with J gene TRBJ2-5; either TRBD1 or TRBD2 may fit D (5 bases each). This sequence originates from a male donor with early-stage non-small cell lung cancer. The sample consisted of PBMCs, taken at surgery. In DNA, the CDR3 is TGTGCCAGCAGCGCGGGGCCGCAAGAGACCCAGTACTTC. Translating it yields CASSAGPQETQYF.